This record looks at one T cell receptor (beta chain) sequence and its context. What it binds is not known. There are 14 residues in the CDR3. Trimming cost V 6 bases and J 1 base; bases outside gene matches: 5. Staff drew around 10 milliliters of peripheral blood from each donor. This specimen belongs to a study of blood T cells in healthy people across ages. Study results and limitations: Donor CMV infection status was unknown, possibly confounding age-related changes in expanded clonotypes.

Using a J-beta primer mix together with a sample-barcoded 5' primer, a second PCR was run for about 7 to 12 cycles. TCRdb reprocessed the 5' RACE reads with MiXCR, giving one entry per CDR3 protein. Of 600,000 to 850,000 distinct CDR3 sequences in the sample, approximately 25% were seen once. These data are also associated with another study on T cells of mothers and their children.

V gene TRBV12-3 or TRBV12-4 combines with J gene TRBJ2-7, with TRBD2 matching over 8 bases. Sequences were obtained from blood. The TCR sequence derives from a boy younger than 18 in good health. CDR3 nucleotide sequence: TGTGCCAGCAGAGAAGCGGGGGCGTCCTACGAGCAGTACTTC. Translation: CASREAGASYEQYF.